The source of this TCR beta chain is a study of OX40 agonist ivuxolimab in advanced cancers. The overall study: Patients in dose escalation had liver, melanoma, kidney or head and neck cancers.

This CDR3 is 16 amino acids long. Per the germline V gene, CDR1 is MDHEN and CDR2 is SYDVKM. With 5 bases clipped from V and 5 bases from J, the junction kept 10 bases outside the gene matches. Sequencing was performed with immunoSEQ multiplex PCR; in TCRdb, only in-frame clones are kept and a portion is missing. The top ten clones hold 5.9% of a sample with around 70,000 clones, around four fifths of them seen once. Regarding the study as a whole: The CD4+ and CD8+ T cells in the blood had expanded clonally by week 6 at 0.1 to 3.0 mg/kg. In a subset of nonresponders, normalized T-cell clonal expansion was also low.

This clone appeared a single time. Its antigen remains unknown. The clonotype comes from an adult with an advanced solid tumor such as melanoma, head and neck, liver or kidney cancer. Specimen: CD4+ or CD8+ T cells sorted from blood, collected in a trial of the OX40 agonist ivuxolimab. The genes are TRBV28 and TRBJ2-1; 9 positions match TRBD1. The DNA for the CDR3 is TGTGCCAGCAGTCCACGGGGACAGGGAGGGAACAATGAGCAGTTCTTC. This encodes CASSPRGQGGNNEQFF.